The 13 T cell receptor beta chains below were found in one sample sequenced in a study of cytotoxic CD8 clonotypes in ibrutinib-treated CLL. TCRdb keeps only in-frame clones here, not all; method: immunoSEQ multiplex PCR. The sample holds fewer than 400,000 clones, roughly 70% seen once. Sequenced material: PBMCs, taken after 36 months of ibrutinib treatment. The source is a human donor with chronic lymphocytic leukemia.

This chain links TRBV4-1 with TRBJ2-3; D gene unclear. CDR1 and CDR2 (germline): MGHRA, YSYEKL. There are 13 residues in the CDR3. V dropped 0 bases and J dropped 7 bases, with 8 bases sitting between them. The CDR3 reads CASSQDLVNTQYF. Written as DNA, the CDR3 is TGCGCCAGCAGCCAAGATCTGGTGAATACGCAGTATTTT.

The chain employs TRBV28 and TRBJ2-1; the match to TRBD2 covers 8 bases. The CDR3 consists of 12 residues. The germline CDR1 and CDR2 sequences are MDHEN and SYDVKM. Trimming took 11 bases from V and 4 from J; bases not matched to a gene: 4. The chain's CDR3 is CASREGYNEQFF. CDR3 coding DNA: TGTGCCTCCCGGGAGGGTTACAATGAGCAGTTCTTC.

This clone has more than one count but fewer than ten. V usage is TRBV5-1 and J usage is TRBJ2-7, with D unclear. Trimming cost V 3 bases and J 5 bases, with 6 bases left between them. CDR3 length: 11 residues. Per the germline V gene, CDR1 is SGHRS and CDR2 is YFSETQ. In nucleotides, the CDR3 is TGCGCCAGCAGCTCCGTCAACGAGCAGTACTTC. Translation gives CASSSVNEQYF.

The chain carries TRBV15 and TRBJ2-1; TRBD1 is a possible D gene (6 bases). The CDR3 runs 14 residues. Per the germline V gene, CDR1 is LNHNV and CDR2 is YYDKDF (reference sequence). The V gene lost 5 bases and the J gene lost 0 bases, with 8 bases spanning the gap. CDR3 DNA sequence: TGTGCCACCAGCGGACAGCTCTCCTACAATGAGCAGTTCTTC. Translating it yields CATSGQLSYNEQFF.

The rearrangement links TRBV29-1 to TRBJ2-1; possibly TRBD1 for D (7 bases). V shed 6 bases and J shed 8 bases, with 11 bases lying between them. The V gene's germline CDR1 is SQVTM and CDR2 ANQGSEA. The CDR3 is 11 amino acids. CDR3 in DNA: TGCAGCGTCGCAGGGGGGCATGAGCAGTTCTTC. Amino acids: CSVAGGHEQFF.

The chain is built from TRBV28 and TRBJ2-5, with TRBD2 as a possible D gene (6 bases). Trimming took off 5 bases at V and 5 bases at J, with 6 bases between the two ends. Per the germline V gene, CDR1 is MDHEN and CDR2 is SYDVKM. The CDR3 consists of 11 residues. The CDR3 region has the DNA TGTGCCAGCAGTCGGGGGGAGACCCAGTACTTC. As protein: CASSRGETQYF.

The V call is TRBV9, the J call TRBJ2-1; 10 nucleotides agree with TRBD2. This CDR3 is built from 16 residues. V gave up 4 bases and J gave up 6 bases; unmatched junction bases: 10. CDR1 and CDR2 from the germline V gene are SGDLS and YYNGEE. The CDR3 reads CASSPRIAGGPNEQFF. In nucleotides, the CDR3 is TGTGCCAGCAGCCCCCGGATAGCGGGAGGCCCCAATGAGCAGTTCTTC.

CDR3 nucleotide sequence: TGCGCCAGCAGCCAAGTCCTAGTGATAGAGACCCAGTACTTC. Protein product: CASSQVLVIETQYF. This chain uses TRBV4-1 with TRBJ2-5; D gene unclear. Germline lookup yields CDR1 MGHRA and CDR2 YSYEKL. V shed 1 base and J shed 4 bases, with 10 bases lying between them. The CDR3 sequence is 14 residues long.

This chain links TRBV4-1 with TRBJ2-1; TRBD2 aligns across 11 bases. CDR1 and CDR2 from the germline V gene are MGHRA and YSYEKL. V lost 0 bases to trimming and J lost 9 bases; unmatched junction nucleotides: 16. The CDR3 runs 19 residues. This CDR3 reads CASSQDMVLAGGDGGEQFF. CDR3 nucleotide sequence: TGCGCCAGCAGCCAAGATATGGTTCTAGCGGGAGGTGATGGCGGTGAGCAGTTCTTC.

In its sample, this clone was seen a few times. The genes are TRBV27 and TRBJ1-2; D is perhaps TRBD1 (6 bases). There are 14 residues in the CDR3. V lost 2 bases and J lost 2, with 9 bases in between. In germline, CDR1 is MNHEY, CDR2 SMNVEV (reference sequence). For the CDR3, the DNA is TGTGCCAGCAGTTTACTGGGGGCGAACTATGGCTACACCTTC. This gives the protein CASSLLGANYGYTF.

The DNA for the CDR3 is TGTGCCAGCACCGTGGGGACAGCTTCCTGGGAGCAGTACTTC. Residues: CASTVGTASWEQYF. The V and J genes are TRBV6-1 and TRBJ2-7; TRBD1 agrees at 7 bases. CDR1 is MNHNS and CDR2 is SASEGT in the germline V gene. V shed 7 bases, J shed 7 bases, and the junction held 13 bases outside the gene matches. The CDR3 has 14 amino acids.

The CDR3 reads CAIRSTRAEAFF. The CDR3 DNA reads as TGTGCCATCAGGTCGACACGGGCTGAAGCTTTCTTT. This chain joins TRBV10-3 and TRBJ1-1; D remains unclear. The CDR3 is made up of 12 amino acids. The V end lost 6 bases, the J end lost 6 bases, and 11 bases lay between the germline ends. Germline assignment: CDR1 ENHRY and CDR2 SYGVKD.

This chain's CDR3 is CASSLQPNTGELFF. The CDR3, as DNA: TGCGCCAGCAGCTTACAGCCGAACACCGGGGAGCTGTTTTTT. V usage is TRBV5-1 and J usage is TRBJ2-2; D ambiguous. Germline values: CDR1 SGHRS, CDR2 YFSETQ. The V end lost 2 bases, the J end lost 0 bases, and 5 bases lay between the germline ends. There are 14 residues in the CDR3.